The rows below give T cell receptor beta chains drawn from one sample of a study of identical twins. TCRdb ran MiXCR on the 5' RACE reads and lists one entry per CDR3 protein. The sample records roughly 250,000 distinct CDR3 sequences, over 11% being singletons. Input material: memory (CD45RO+) T cells sorted from blood. The source is a woman aged 18 to 35 in good health. Both conserved end residues are part of each CDR3. A D gene is named only where the DNA matches it firmly. The size field is filled for only some rows; it gives once, few, many or a size class.

CDR3 DNA: TGCGCCAGCAGCTGGGACGGGCGGGAGACCCAGTACTTC
CDR3 protein: CASSWDGRETQYF
clone size: .
V gene: TRBV5-1
D gene: .
J gene: TRBJ2-5

CDR3 DNA: TGCAGCGTTGCGGGACAGCCAAATGAAAAACTGTTTTTT
CDR3 protein: CSVAGQPNEKLFF
clone size: many
V gene: TRBV29-1
D gene: TRBD1
J gene: TRBJ1-4

CDR3 DNA: TGTGCCAGCAGTTTCCCGAATTCACCCCTCCACTTT
CDR3 protein: CASSFPNSPLHF
clone size: few
V gene: TRBV12-3/TRBV12-4
D gene: .
J gene: TRBJ1-6

CDR3 DNA: TGTGCCAGCAGTTTATTCCCGTCGTCCTTCCAAAATCAGCCCCAGCATTTT
CDR3 protein: CASSLFPSSFQNQPQHF
clone size: many
V gene: TRBV12-3/TRBV12-4
D gene: .
J gene: TRBJ1-5

CDR3 DNA: TGTGCCAGCAGCTTAGGCTGGACAGGAGATGGAGAGACCCAGTACTTC
CDR3 protein: CASSLGWTGDGETQYF
clone size: few
V gene: TRBV7-8
D gene: TRBD1
J gene: TRBJ2-5

CDR3 DNA: TGTGCCAGCAGCCCCCGGGGGCTCGGCACTGAAGCTTTCTTT
CDR3 protein: CASSPRGLGTEAFF
clone size: many
V gene: TRBV9
D gene: .
J gene: TRBJ1-1

CDR3 DNA: TGTGCCAGCAGTGATCGACAGGGAAGGTACGAGCAGTACTTC
CDR3 protein: CASSDRQGRYEQYF
clone size: few
V gene: TRBV25-1
D gene: TRBD1
J gene: TRBJ2-7

CDR3 DNA: TGTGCCATCCGAGAGGCACTAGCGACAGATACGCAGTATTTT
CDR3 protein: CAIREALATDTQYF
clone size: many
V gene: TRBV10-3
D gene: TRBD2
J gene: TRBJ2-3

CDR3 DNA: TGTGCCAGCACCCTCGCCTGGGGGACAGAAGCTTTCTTT
CDR3 protein: CASTLAWGTEAFF
clone size: .
V gene: TRBV12-3/TRBV12-4
D gene: .
J gene: TRBJ1-1

CDR3 DNA: TGTGCCAGCAGTTTAGCGGGACAGGGCAGCTTTGAAGCTTTCTTT
CDR3 protein: CASSLAGQGSFEAFF
clone size: few
V gene: TRBV28
D gene: TRBD1
J gene: TRBJ1-1

CDR3 DNA: TGCAGTGCTAGCCAGGGGCCTAGCAATCAGCCCCAGCATTTT
CDR3 protein: CSASQGPSNQPQHF
clone size: .
V gene: TRBV20-1
D gene: .
J gene: TRBJ1-5

CDR3 DNA: TGTGCCAGCAGCTTCTCCGTCACAGGGATGCAGTTCTTC
CDR3 protein: CASSFSVTGMQFF
clone size: many
V gene: TRBV7-2
D gene: .
J gene: TRBJ2-1

CDR3 DNA: TGCGCCAGCAGCCAAGATATTCCGACTAGCGGGAGATCCTACAATGAGCAGTTCTTC
CDR3 protein: CASSQDIPTSGRSYNEQFF
clone size: few
V gene: TRBV4-3
D gene: TRBD2
J gene: TRBJ2-1

CDR3 DNA: TGTGCCAGCAGCTTCGGCCCTGAAGCTTTCTTT
CDR3 protein: CASSFGPEAFF
clone size: many
V gene: TRBV7-9
D gene: .
J gene: TRBJ1-1

CDR3 DNA: TGCGCCAGCAGTCCCGGACGGGCTTCCTACGAGCAGTACTTC
CDR3 protein: CASSPGRASYEQYF
clone size: .
V gene: TRBV10-2
D gene: .
J gene: TRBJ2-7

CDR3 DNA: TGTGCCAGCAGCCAAGATCCCCACCCCTGGGCCTACGAGCAGTACTTC
CDR3 protein: CASSQDPHPWAYEQYF
clone size: .
V gene: TRBV3-1
D gene: .
J gene: TRBJ2-7

CDR3 DNA: TGTGCCAGCAGTTATAGGTGGGGGGGCTCCTCCCAGACCCAGTACTTC
CDR3 protein: CASSYRWGGSSQTQYF
clone size: few
V gene: TRBV6-5
D gene: .
J gene: TRBJ2-5

CDR3 DNA: TGTGCCAGCAGCTTGGGGGGGAGATCTGAGCAGTTCTTC
CDR3 protein: CASSLGGRSEQFF
clone size: few
V gene: TRBV5-4
D gene: .
J gene: TRBJ2-1

CDR3 DNA: TGTGCCAGCAGGCCCGGGTCTAGCGGGAGCCACGAGCAGTACTTC
CDR3 protein: CASRPGSSGSHEQYF
clone size: .
V gene: TRBV6-2/TRBV6-3
D gene: TRBD2
J gene: TRBJ2-7

CDR3 DNA: TGTGCCACCAGTGATCCCACCGGGACCCAGTACTTC
CDR3 protein: CATSDPTGTQYF
clone size: few
V gene: TRBV24-1
D gene: .
J gene: TRBJ2-5